This T cell receptor beta chain came from a study of regulatory T cells in long-lasting Graves disease. Sample time point: persistent/refractory GD, antithyroid drugs over 5 years with positive TRAb. From RNA extracted from PBMCs, the TCR library was made. Study-wide results and limits: Analysis covered peripheral blood alone, not thyroid tissue.

Library construction for TCR beta used iRepertoire HTBI primers and Arm-PCR of CDR3 regions. TCRdb redid the calling of the multiplex PCR reads with MiXCR, one entry per CDR3 protein. There are about 460,000 distinct CDR3 sequences in the sample; approximately 23% occur only once, and roughly 14% lies in the top ten. CDR3 length: 15 residues. V gave up 1 base and J gave up 8 bases, with 15 bases separating them. Germline loops: CDR1 SGHNT, CDR2 YENEEA. On this clonotype: The antigen remains undetermined.

Source: peripheral blood mononuclear cells (PBMCs), taken when the disease was refractory, from a patient treated with antithyroid drugs. V is TRBV11-3 and J is TRBJ2-1; D may correspond to TRBD1 or TRBD2 (5 bases each). This TCR was recovered from a female donor with Graves disease. CDR3 sequence: CASSLAGTSEDEQFF. The CDR3 bases are TGTGCCAGCAGCTTAGCCGGGACGTCAGAAGATGAGCAGTTCTTC.